The 20 T cell receptor beta chains in this list originate from one sample, sequenced in a study of regulatory T cells in long-lasting Graves disease. The time point was: newly diagnosed GD, antithyroid drugs for less than 3 months. The TCR library used RNA extracted from PBMCs. Arm-PCR of CDR3 regions and iRepertoire HTBI primers were the basis on which TCR beta libraries were built. One entry per CDR3 protein results from TCRdb running MiXCR on the multiplex PCR reads. The sample lists 450,000 to 600,000 distinct CDR3 sequences, roughly 15% occurring once. These records were also assigned to another study, of T cells in Graves' hyperthyroidism and ophthalmopathy.

The starting material was peripheral blood mononuclear cells (PBMCs), obtained at new diagnosis, from a patient treated with antithyroid drugs. These receptors came from a middle-aged man with Graves disease.

There are many counts of this clonotype. The V call is TRBV20-1, the J call TRBJ2-1, with 10 bases aligning to TRBD2. Germline V gene lookup returns CDR1 DFQATT and CDR2 SNEGSKA (reference sequence). The CDR3 sequence is 15 residues long. Trimming removed 3 bases from V and 10 bases from J; junction bases left unmatched: 12. CDR3 protein: CSARDPGLAGDEQFF. DNA for the CDR3: TGCAGTGCTAGGGACCCCGGCCTAGCGGGAGACGAGCAGTTCTTC.

The table lists this clonotype with many counts. The chain is built from TRBV2 and TRBJ2-3; 9 positions match TRBD2. The CDR3 is made up of 19 amino acids. V shed 2 bases and J 0 bases; nucleotides not matched to a gene: 12. CDR1 and CDR2 (germline): SNHLY, FYNNEI. The CDR3 loop reads CASSENRAGGSTSTDTQYF. DNA of the CDR3: TGTGCCAGCAGTGAAAATAGAGCGGGAGGCTCAACTAGCACAGATACGCAGTATTTT.

This clonotype was picked up a small number of times. The chain carries TRBV12-3 or TRBV12-4 and TRBJ1-1, with D unclear. CDR3 length: 14 residues. The V gene lost 3 bases and the J gene lost 3 bases, with 11 bases spanning the gap. CDR3 region: CASSFKGGDTEAFF. The DNA for the CDR3 is TGTGCCAGCAGTTTTAAGGGAGGAGACACTGAAGCTTTCTTT.

The V and J genes are TRBV28 and TRBJ2-2, with D hard to call. There are 12 residues in the CDR3. CDR1 and CDR2 (germline): MDHEN, SYDVKM. The ends were cut back, 3 bases at V and 8 bases at J, with 7 bases in the middle. DNA of the CDR3: TGTGCCAGCAGTTTGAGGATGGGGGAGCTGTTTTTT. It specifies CASSLRMGELFF.

There are many counts of this clonotype. The rearrangement links TRBV11-2 to TRBJ2-1; no clear D. V lost 5 bases to trimming and J lost 9 bases, with 20 bases between them. This CDR3 is 15 amino acids long. Germline lookup yields CDR1 SGHAT and CDR2 FQNNGV. The CDR3: CASSLPGGRVGEQFF. The DNA for the CDR3 is TGTGCCAGCAGCCTACCGGGTGGGCGCGTAGGTGAGCAGTTCTTC.

This clonotype was found many times. The chain carries TRBV9 and TRBJ2-7; D may correspond to TRBD1 or TRBD2 (5 bases each). The CDR3 runs 15 residues. Germline CDR1 SGDLS, CDR2 YYNGEE. Trimming took off 0 bases at V and 1 base at J, with 11 bases between the two ends. This chain's CDR3 is CASSVGQGVSYEQYF. DNA for the CDR3: TGTGCCAGCAGCGTAGGGCAGGGAGTTTCCTACGAGCAGTACTTC.

Only one count was recorded for this clonotype. V is TRBV6-1 and J is TRBJ1-6, with TRBD1 matching 7 bases. V shed 6 bases, J shed 9 bases, and the junction held 11 bases outside the gene matches. There are 15 residues in the CDR3. Germline V gene lookup returns CDR1 MNHNS and CDR2 SASEGT. The CDR3 spells CASRSGQVTSSPLHF. CDR3 coding DNA: TGTGCCAGCAGATCCGGACAGGTGACGAGTTCACCCCTCCACTTT.

This clonotype was picked up many times. This rearrangement joins TRBV29-1 to TRBJ2-1, with unresolved D. The CDR3 runs to 12 residues. CDR1 and CDR2 (germline): SQVTM, ANQGSEA. Deletions cut 4 bases from V and 8 bases from J, with 12 bases between. The CDR3 DNA reads as TGCAGCGTTGCTCGCCTTCTCGATGAGCAGTTCTTC. The encoded protein is CSVARLLDEQFF.

This clonotype was picked up many times. This chain links TRBV9 with TRBJ2-3, with D possibly TRBD2 on 6 matching bases. V lost 1 base, J lost 0 bases, and 15 bases lay in between. This CDR3 has 17 residues. Germline CDR1 SGDLS, CDR2 YYNGEE. The CDR3 nucleotides are TGTGCCAGCAGCGTAACTTATAGCGGACGTAGCACAGATACGCAGTATTTT. Translating it yields CASSVTYSGRSTDTQYF.

CDR3 loop: CASSLAGTGNTGELFF. The CDR3, as DNA: TGTGCCAGCAGCCTCGCCGGGACAGGGAACACCGGGGAGCTGTTTTTT. The chain is built from TRBV5-4 and TRBJ2-2, with TRBD1 matching 8 bases. CDR3 length: 16 amino acids. V gave up 4 bases and J gave up 1 base; unmatched junction bases: 6. CDR1 SGHNT and CDR2 YYREEE come from the germline V gene (reference sequence).

This clonotype was recorded at least ten times. This chain links TRBV6-1 with TRBJ2-1; 13 bases map to TRBD2. This CDR3 contains 16 residues. Germline assignment: CDR1 MNHNS and CDR2 SASEGT. With 6 bases clipped from V and 5 bases from J, the junction kept 7 bases outside the gene matches. The CDR3 sequence is CASSRPGLAGNNEQFF. Written as DNA, the CDR3 is TGTGCCAGCAGCCGGCCGGGACTAGCGGGAAACAATGAGCAGTTCTTC.

This clonotype was observed at least ten times. The rearrangement uses TRBV20-1 and TRBJ2-7, with D perhaps TRBD2 (5 bases). Trimming cost V 0 bases and J 6 bases, with 9 bases left between them. The CDR3 sequence is 12 residues long. Germline V gives CDR1 DFQATT, CDR2 SNEGSKA (reference sequence). The CDR3: CSAREGLAEQYF. Written as DNA, the CDR3 is TGCAGTGCTAGAGAAGGGCTAGCCGAGCAGTACTTC.

This clonotype was seen ten or more times. The chain recombines TRBV28 with TRBJ2-7; TRBD2 agrees at 11 bases. Germline trimming cut 3 bases from V and 6 bases from J; bases unmatched to any gene: 10. CDR3 length: 16 amino acids. Germline V CDR1 and CDR2: MDHEN, SYDVKM. CDR3 DNA sequence: TGTGCCAGCAGTTTTGGGACTAGCGGAACCATACGCGAGCAGTACTTC. Translation gives CASSFGTSGTIREQYF. Full variable domain (remainder filled in from reference TRBV28 and TRBJ2-7): DVKVTQSSRYLVKRTGEKVFLECVQDMDHENMFWYRQDPGLGLRLIYFSYDVKMKEKGDIPEGYSVSREKKERFSLILESASTNQTSMYLCASSFGTSGTIREQYFGPGTRLTVT.

This clonotype was picked up many times. This chain links TRBV7-3 with TRBJ2-6; D remains ambiguous. This CDR3 region has 15 residues. Deletions cut 5 bases from V and 4 bases from J, with 12 bases between. Germline-derived CDR1 and CDR2 are SGHTA and FQGTGA. The CDR3 sequence is CASSPKDPGANVLTF. In DNA, the CDR3 is TGTGCCAGCAGCCCTAAGGATCCAGGGGCCAACGTCCTGACTTTC.

This clonotype was counted ten times or more. This chain connects TRBV5-1 to TRBJ2-3, with D tentatively TRBD2 (5 bases). CDR3 length: 15 residues. Between the trimmed V and J ends, which lost 0 bases and 4 bases, there was a span of 12 bases. Germline V gene data show CDR1 as SGHRS and CDR2 as YFSETQ. The CDR3 DNA follows: TGCGCCAGCAGCTTGGAGGGAGTGTTTGCAGATACGCAGTATTTT. Protein sequence: CASSLEGVFADTQYF. Looking up the rest from reference TRBV5-1 and TRBJ2-3 gives the full variable domain: KAGVTQTPRYLIKTRGQQVTLSCSPISGHRSVSWYQQTPGQGLQFLFEYFSETQRNKGNFPGRFSGRQFSNSRSEMNVSTLELGDSALYLCASSLEGVFADTQYFGPGTRLTVL.

This clonotype has a count of ten or more. The chain joins TRBV5-1 to TRBJ2-7, with 8 bases identical to TRBD2. CDR3 length: 15 residues. Germline loops: CDR1 SGHRS, CDR2 YFSETQ. V was clipped by 3 bases and J by 7 bases; unmatched bases: 12. The CDR3 coding sequence is TGCGCCAGCAGCTCCGTTAGCGGGACTACGGGGGAGCAGTACTTC. Protein product: CASSSVSGTTGEQYF.

This clonotype was detected only a few times. The genes are TRBV24-1 and TRBJ2-3; 8 positions agree with TRBD1. V shed 1 base and J 4 bases; nucleotides not matched to a gene: 6. The CDR3 totals 16 residues. CDR1 is KGHDR and CDR2 is SFDVKD in the germline V gene. The CDR3 here is CATSDLGGQGPDTQYF. The CDR3 DNA sequence: TGTGCCACCAGTGATTTAGGAGGACAGGGTCCAGATACGCAGTATTTT.

This clonotype has only a few counts. This sequence joins TRBV12-3 or TRBV12-4 and TRBJ1-1; the D gene is possibly TRBD1 (6 bases). This CDR3 comprises 16 residues. The V end lost 1 base, the J end lost 3 bases, and 15 bases lay between the germline ends. The DNA for the CDR3 is TGTGCCAGCAGTTTAGAGCTGGGGCAGGGGTACACTGAAGCTTTCTTT. This gives the protein CASSLELGQGYTEAFF.

This clonotype appeared a few times. The chain combines TRBV6-1 with TRBJ2-6, with D possibly TRBD1 on 6 matching bases. CDR3 length: 16 amino acids. CDR1 and CDR2 (germline): MNHNS, SASEGT. V gave up 8 bases and J gave up 0 bases, with 14 bases separating them. The CDR3 here is CASGQGRHSGANVLTF. The CDR3 coding sequence is TGTGCCAGCGGGCAGGGGCGACACTCTGGGGCCAACGTCCTGACTTTC.

In its sample, this clonotype was seen many times. The V call is TRBV12-3 or TRBV12-4, the J call TRBJ1-5; D is unresolved. The V end was cut by 1 base, the J end by 2 bases, with 9 bases between. This CDR3 is built from 15 residues. The CDR3 bases are TGTGCCAGCAGTTTAGATGGAGGGCGCAATCAGCCCCAGCATTTT. Translating gives CASSLDGGRNQPQHF.